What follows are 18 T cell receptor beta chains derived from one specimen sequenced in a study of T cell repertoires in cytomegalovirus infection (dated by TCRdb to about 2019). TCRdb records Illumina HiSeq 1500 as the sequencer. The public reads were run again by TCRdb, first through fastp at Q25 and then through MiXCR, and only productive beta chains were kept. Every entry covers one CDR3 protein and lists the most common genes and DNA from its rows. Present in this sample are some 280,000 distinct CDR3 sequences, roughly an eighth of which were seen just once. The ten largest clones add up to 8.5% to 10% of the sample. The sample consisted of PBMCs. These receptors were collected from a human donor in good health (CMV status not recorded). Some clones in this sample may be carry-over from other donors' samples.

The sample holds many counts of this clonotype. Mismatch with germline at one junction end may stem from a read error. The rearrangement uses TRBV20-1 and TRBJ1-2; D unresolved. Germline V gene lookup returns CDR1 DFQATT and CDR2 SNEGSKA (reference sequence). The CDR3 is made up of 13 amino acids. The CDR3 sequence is CSARDWLTYGCTF. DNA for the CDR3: TGCAGTGCTAGAGATTGGTTAACTTATGGCTGCACCTTC.

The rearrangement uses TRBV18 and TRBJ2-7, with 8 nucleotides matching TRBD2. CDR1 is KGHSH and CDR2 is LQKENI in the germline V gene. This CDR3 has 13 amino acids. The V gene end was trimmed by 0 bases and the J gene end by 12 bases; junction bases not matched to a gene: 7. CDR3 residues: CASSPPGSGVVYF. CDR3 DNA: TGTGCCAGCTCACCACCGGGTAGCGGGGTTGTGTACTTC.

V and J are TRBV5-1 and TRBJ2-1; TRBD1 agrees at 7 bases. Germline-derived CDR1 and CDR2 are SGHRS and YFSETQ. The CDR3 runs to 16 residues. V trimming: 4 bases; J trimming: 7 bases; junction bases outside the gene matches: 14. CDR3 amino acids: CASSPKEGAVGNEQFF. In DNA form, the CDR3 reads TGCGCCAGCAGCCCGAAAGAGGGGGCTGTGGGGAATGAGCAGTTCTTC.

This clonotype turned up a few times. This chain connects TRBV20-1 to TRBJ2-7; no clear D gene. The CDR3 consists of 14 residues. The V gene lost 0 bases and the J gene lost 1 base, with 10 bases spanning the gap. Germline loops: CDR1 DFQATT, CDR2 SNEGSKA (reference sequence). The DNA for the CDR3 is TGCAGTGCTAGAGATTCGATGGGTTCCTACGAGCAGTACTTC. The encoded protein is CSARDSMGSYEQYF.

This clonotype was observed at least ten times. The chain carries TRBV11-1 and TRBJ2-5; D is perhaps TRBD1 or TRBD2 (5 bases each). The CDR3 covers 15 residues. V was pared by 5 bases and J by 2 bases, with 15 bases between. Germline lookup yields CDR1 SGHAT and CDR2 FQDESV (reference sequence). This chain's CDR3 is CASSPRDLPQETQYF. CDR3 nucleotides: TGTGCCAGCAGCCCCCGGGACCTTCCACAAGAGACCCAGTACTTC.

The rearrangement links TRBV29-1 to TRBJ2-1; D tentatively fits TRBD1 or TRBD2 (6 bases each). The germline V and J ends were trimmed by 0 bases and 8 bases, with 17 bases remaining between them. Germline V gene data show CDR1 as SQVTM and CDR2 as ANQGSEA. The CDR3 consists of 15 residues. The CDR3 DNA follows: TGCAGCGTTGAAGACCTCCAGATAGGGGGGCATGAGCAGTTCTTC. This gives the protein CSVEDLQIGGHEQFF.

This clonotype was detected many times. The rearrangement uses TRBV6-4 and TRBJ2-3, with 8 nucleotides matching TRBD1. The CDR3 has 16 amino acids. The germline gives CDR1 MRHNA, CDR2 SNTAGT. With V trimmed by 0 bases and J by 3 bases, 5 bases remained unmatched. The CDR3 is CASSDSKQGETDTQYF. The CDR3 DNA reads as TGTGCCAGCAGTGACTCGAAACAGGGGGAGACAGATACGCAGTATTTT.

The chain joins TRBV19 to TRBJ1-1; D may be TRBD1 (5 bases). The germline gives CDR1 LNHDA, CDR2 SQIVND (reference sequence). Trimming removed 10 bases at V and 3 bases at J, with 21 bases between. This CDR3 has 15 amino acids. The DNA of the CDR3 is TGTGCCACACCACCCCCGCGGAGGGGACACACTGAAGCTTTCTTT. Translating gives CATPPPRRGHTEAFF.

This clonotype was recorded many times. CDR3 sequence reads: CASSLGRQANTGELFF. The CDR3, as DNA: TGTGCCAGCAGCTTAGGGAGACAGGCGAACACCGGGGAGCTGTTTTTT. The chain has TRBV7-9 and TRBJ2-2, with D possibly matching TRBD1 (6 bases). With 1 base removed from V and 0 bases from J, the gap between germline ends came to 9 bases. This CDR3 spans 16 amino acids. Per germline, CDR1 SEHNR and CDR2 FQNEAQ (reference sequence).

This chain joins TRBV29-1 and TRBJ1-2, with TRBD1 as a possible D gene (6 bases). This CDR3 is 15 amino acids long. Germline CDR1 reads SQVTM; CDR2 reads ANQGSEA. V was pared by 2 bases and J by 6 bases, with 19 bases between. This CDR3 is CSVEPGPNRVHGYTF. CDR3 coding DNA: TGCAGCGTTGAACCCGGACCAAACAGGGTCCATGGCTACACCTTC.

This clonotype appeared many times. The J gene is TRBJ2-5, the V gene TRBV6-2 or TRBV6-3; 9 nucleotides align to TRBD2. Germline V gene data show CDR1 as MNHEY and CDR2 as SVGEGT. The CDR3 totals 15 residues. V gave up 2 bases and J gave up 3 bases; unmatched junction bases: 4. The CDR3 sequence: CASSYPRLAEETQYF. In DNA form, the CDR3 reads TGTGCCAGCAGTTACCCCCGACTAGCGGAAGAGACCCAGTACTTC.

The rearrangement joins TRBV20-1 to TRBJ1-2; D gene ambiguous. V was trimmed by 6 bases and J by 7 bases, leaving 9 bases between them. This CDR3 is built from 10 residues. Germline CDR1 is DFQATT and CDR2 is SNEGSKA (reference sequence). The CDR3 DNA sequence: TGCAGTGCCACTTTGGGTGGCTACACCTTC. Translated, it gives CSATLGGYTF.

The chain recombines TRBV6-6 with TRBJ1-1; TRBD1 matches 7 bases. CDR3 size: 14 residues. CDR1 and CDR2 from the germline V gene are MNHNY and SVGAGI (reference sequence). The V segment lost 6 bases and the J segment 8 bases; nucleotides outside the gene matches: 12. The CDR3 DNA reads TGTGCCAGCAGCCCCTTTGGCCAGGGGGGCGAAGCTTTCTTT. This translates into CASSPFGQGGEAFF.

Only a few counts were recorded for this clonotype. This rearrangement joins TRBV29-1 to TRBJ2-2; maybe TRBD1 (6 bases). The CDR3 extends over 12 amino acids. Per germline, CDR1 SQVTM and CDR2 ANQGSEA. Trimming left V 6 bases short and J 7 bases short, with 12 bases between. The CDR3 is CSVATGIGELFF. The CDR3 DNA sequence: TGCAGCGTCGCTACAGGGATCGGGGAGCTGTTTTTT.

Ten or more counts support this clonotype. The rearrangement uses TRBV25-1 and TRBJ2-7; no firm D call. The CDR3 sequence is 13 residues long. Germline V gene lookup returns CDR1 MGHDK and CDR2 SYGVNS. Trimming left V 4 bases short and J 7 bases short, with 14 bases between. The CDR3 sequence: CASSVTRIGEQYF. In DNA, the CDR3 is TGTGCCAGCAGTGTCACACGGATCGGAGAGCAGTACTTC.

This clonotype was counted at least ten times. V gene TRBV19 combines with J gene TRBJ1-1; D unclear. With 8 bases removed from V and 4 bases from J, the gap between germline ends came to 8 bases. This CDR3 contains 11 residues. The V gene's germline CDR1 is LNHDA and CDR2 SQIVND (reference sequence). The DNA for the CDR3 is TGTGCCAGTCGTTGGGGCACTGAAGCTTTCTTT. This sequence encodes CASRWGTEAFF.

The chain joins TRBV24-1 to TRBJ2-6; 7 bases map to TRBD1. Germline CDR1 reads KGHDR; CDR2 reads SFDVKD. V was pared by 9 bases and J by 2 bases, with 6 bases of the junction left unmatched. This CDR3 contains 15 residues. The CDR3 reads CATATGNAGANVLTF. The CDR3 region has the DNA TGTGCCACCGCGACAGGGAACGCTGGGGCCAACGTCCTGACTTTC.

The chain's CDR3 is CAISAEGATQYF. For the CDR3, the DNA is TGTGCCATCAGTGCGGAGGGGGCGACCCAGTACTTC. This rearrangement joins TRBV10-3 to TRBJ2-5, with D possibly being TRBD1 (7 bases). Trimming left V 4 bases short and J 7 bases short, with 10 bases between. CDR3 length equals 12 residues. Looked up from germline, CDR1 is ENHRY and CDR2 is SYGVKD.